Below, one T cell receptor beta chain is given with its context. This sample was included in a study of Graves' ophthalmopathy and Graves' hyperthyroidism. Amplification targeted the TCR beta CDR3 regions, with RNA transcripts as the source material. HTBI-primed RT-PCR formed the first round, and a multiplex PCR formed the second. MiXCR was run by TCRdb on the multiplex PCR reads, yielding one entry per CDR3 protein. This table has approximately 460,000 distinct CDR3 sequences, around an eighth appearing once. This CDR3 comprises 15 residues. The V and J ends lost 0 bases and 9 bases, in that order; junction bases with no gene match: 6. Germline assignment: CDR1 LGHDT and CDR2 YNNKEL (reference sequence).

The receptor's source is a woman between 25 and 40 years old with Graves' ophthalmopathy. Sequencing input: blood. V gene TRBV3-1 combines with J gene TRBJ2-7, with TRBD1 matching over 12 bases. CDR3 sequence (DNA): TGTGCCAGCAGCCAAGATCTGGGGGACAGGGGGCGGCAGTACTTC. The encoded protein is CASSQDLGDRGRQYF.